The 4 T cell receptor beta chains listed next were all sequenced from one sample in a study of blood T cell repertoires in COVID-19. Assay: immunoSEQ multiplex PCR; the TCRdb copy retains only in-frame clones and omits some. The data contain about 170,000 clones, around nine tenths of them singletons. What was sequenced was peripheral blood. The origin of the receptors is a man between 65 and 80 years old with acute or convalescent COVID-19.

This clone came up once. J is TRBJ2-2 and V is TRBV10-3; possibly TRBD1 for D (6 bases). Trimming took 7 bases from V and 9 from J, leaving 18 bases between them. Germline CDR1 ENHRY, CDR2 SYGVKD. The CDR3 is 14 amino acids. CDR3 nucleotides: TGTGCCATCAATCCGTCTGTGGGGGCCCGGGAGCTGTTTTTT. Protein product: CAINPSVGARELFF.

The chain couples TRBV19 to TRBJ2-5, with D unclear. Germline loops: CDR1 LNHDA, CDR2 SQIVND (reference sequence). CDR3 length equals 14 residues. V lost 3 bases, J lost 1 base, and 9 bases lay in between. This chain's CDR3 is CASSIELSQETQYF. CDR3 in DNA: TGTGCCAGTAGTATTGAACTTAGCCAAGAGACCCAGTACTTC.

V usage is TRBV9 and J usage is TRBJ1-6, with D tentatively TRBD1 (6 bases). Trimming took 1 base from V and 10 from J, leaving 18 bases between them. This CDR3 comprises 16 residues. Germline V gene lookup returns CDR1 SGDLS and CDR2 YYNGEE. In DNA, the CDR3 is TGTGCCAGCAGCGTATCCTCAGGGGTCTCTAGCTCACCCCTCCACTTT. Its translation: CASSVSSGVSSSPLHF. The complete variable domain, with remaining parts taken from reference TRBV9 and TRBJ1-6, reads DSGVTQTPKHLITATGQRVTLRCSPRSGDLSVYWYQQSLDQGLQFLIQYYNGEERAKGNILERFSAQQFPDLHSELNLSSLELGDSALYFCASSVSSGVSSSPLHFGNGTRLTVT.

V gene TRBV6-6 combines with J gene TRBJ2-7, with D possibly matching TRBD2 (5 bases). This CDR3 comprises 13 residues. Germline assignment: CDR1 MNHNY and CDR2 SVGAGI (reference sequence). Between the trimmed V and J ends, which lost 0 bases and 7 bases, there was a span of 10 bases. The chain's CDR3 is CASSYSTGDEQYF. CDR3 DNA sequence: TGTGCCAGCAGTTACTCGACCGGGGATGAGCAGTACTTC.